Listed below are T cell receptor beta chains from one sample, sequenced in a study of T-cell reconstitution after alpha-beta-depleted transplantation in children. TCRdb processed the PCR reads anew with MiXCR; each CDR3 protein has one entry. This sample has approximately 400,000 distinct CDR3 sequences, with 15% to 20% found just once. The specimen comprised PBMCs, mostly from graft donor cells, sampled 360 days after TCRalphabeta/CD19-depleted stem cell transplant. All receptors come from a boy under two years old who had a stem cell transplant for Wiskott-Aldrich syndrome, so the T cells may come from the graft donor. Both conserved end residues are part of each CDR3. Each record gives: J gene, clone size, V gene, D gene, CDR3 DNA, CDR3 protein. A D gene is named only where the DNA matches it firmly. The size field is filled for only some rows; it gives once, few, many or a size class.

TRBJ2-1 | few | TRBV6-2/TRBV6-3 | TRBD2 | TGTGCCAGCGAGGAGGGACTAGCGGGAAATGAGCAGTTCTTC | CASEEGLAGNEQFF
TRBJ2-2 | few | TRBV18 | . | TGTGCCAGCTCACCCCGGCTAGAAAGAACACCCGGGGAGCTGTTTTTT | CASSPRLERTPGELFF
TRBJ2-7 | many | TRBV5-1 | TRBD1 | TGCGCCAGCAGCCCCGGACAGGGGGACTCCTACGAGCAGTACTTC | CASSPGQGDSYEQYF
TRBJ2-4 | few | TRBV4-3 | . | TGCGCCAGCAGCCAAGAATTTATTCAGGGAAGGGCCAAAAACATTCAGTACTTC | CASSQEFIQGRAKNIQYF
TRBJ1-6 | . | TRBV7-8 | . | TGTGCCAGCAGCTTCCTCCTTCAAGGGGGACTCCACTTT | CASSFLLQGGLHF
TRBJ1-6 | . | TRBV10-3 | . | TGTGCCATCAGGCCGGGACCGAGTAATTCACCCCTCCACTTT | CAIRPGPSNSPLHF
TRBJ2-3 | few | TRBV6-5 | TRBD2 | TGTGCCAGCCGTGTCTCGCCTAGCGGCCTCGGCACAGATACGCAGTATTTT | CASRVSPSGLGTDTQYF
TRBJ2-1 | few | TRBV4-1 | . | TGCGCCAGCAGCCAAGTTTCCGGGCAGGGGTTAGGGAATGAGCAGTTCTTC | CASSQVSGQGLGNEQFF
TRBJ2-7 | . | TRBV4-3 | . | TGCGCCAGCAGCCAAGATCTGCATAGCGTTACCTACGAGCAGTACTTC | CASSQDLHSVTYEQYF
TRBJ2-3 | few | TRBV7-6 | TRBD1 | TGTGCCAGCAGCCCCCGGGACAGGGGTTACACAGATACGCAGTATTTT | CASSPRDRGYTDTQYF
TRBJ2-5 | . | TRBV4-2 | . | TGTGCCAGCAGCCAGTCCCGTAGCGGAGTGTACCAAGAGACCCAGTACTTC | CASSQSRSGVYQETQYF
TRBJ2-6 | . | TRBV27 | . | TGTGCCAGTTTACCCTCTGGGGCCAACGTCCTGACTTTC | CASLPSGANVLTF
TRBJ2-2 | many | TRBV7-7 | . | TGTGCCAGCAGCTTATCCCCCGGGGCCGGGGAGCTGTTTTTT | CASSLSPGAGELFF
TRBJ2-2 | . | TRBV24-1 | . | TGTGCCACCAGTGATAATCTCGGGAAGACGAGGACCGGGGAGCTGTTTTTT | CATSDNLGKTRTGELFF
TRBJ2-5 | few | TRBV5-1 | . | TGCGCCAGCAGCTTAGGGCCTTGGACACTACAAGAGACCCAGTACTTC | CASSLGPWTLQETQYF
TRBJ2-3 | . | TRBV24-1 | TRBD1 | TGTGCCACCAGTGGTTTGACCCGGACAGGGTCAGATACGCAGTATTTT | CATSGLTRTGSDTQYF
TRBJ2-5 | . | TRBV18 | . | TGTGCCAGCTCACCATTACGTGGGGACGGCCAAGAGACCCAGTACTTC | CASSPLRGDGQETQYF
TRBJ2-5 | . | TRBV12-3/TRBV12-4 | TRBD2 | TGTGCCAGCAGTCGGACTAGAGAAGAGACCCAGTACTTC | CASSRTREETQYF
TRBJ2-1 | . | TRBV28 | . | TGTGCCAGCAGCCCGGGACTCCCTTTGGATGAGCAGTTCTTC | CASSPGLPLDEQFF
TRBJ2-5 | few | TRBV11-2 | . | TGTGCCAGCAGCCGAGGGCTGCGGGGGCGGAGAGAGACCCAGTACTTC | CASSRGLRGRRETQYF
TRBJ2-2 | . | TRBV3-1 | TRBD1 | TGTGCCAGCAGCCGCGGACAGGCCTTCGGCGGGGAGCTGTTTTTT | CASSRGQAFGGELFF
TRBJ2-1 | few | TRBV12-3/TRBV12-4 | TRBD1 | TGTGCCAGCAGTCACCGTCTTCCGGGACAGGGAGACAATGAGCAGTTCTTC | CASSHRLPGQGDNEQFF
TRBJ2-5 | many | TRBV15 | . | TGTGCCACCAGCAGTAGGGGGACTCAAGAGACCCAGTACTTC | CATSSRGTQETQYF
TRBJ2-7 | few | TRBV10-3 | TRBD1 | TGTGCCATCAGTGAGTATCCGGACAGGGACGAGCAGTACTTC | CAISEYPDRDEQYF
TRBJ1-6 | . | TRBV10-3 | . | TGTGCCATCAGTGGCCGTCAGGGGATGAATTCACCCCTCCACTTT | CAISGRQGMNSPLHF
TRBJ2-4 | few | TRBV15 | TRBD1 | TGTGCCACCAGCAGAGCTCCGGGACAGAACATTCAGTACTTC | CATSRAPGQNIQYF
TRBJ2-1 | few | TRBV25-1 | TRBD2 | TGTGCCAGCAGTGCCAAACTAGCGGGGGGGAGGAATGAGCAGTTCTTC | CASSAKLAGGRNEQFF
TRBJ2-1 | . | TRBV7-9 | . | TGTGCCAGCAGCTTGTGGGTAGCAGCCTTGTACAATGAGCAGTTCTTC | CASSLWVAALYNEQFF
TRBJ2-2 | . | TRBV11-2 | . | TGTGCCAGCAGCAGAGTACAGGGAACCGGGGAGCTGTTTTTT | CASSRVQGTGELFF
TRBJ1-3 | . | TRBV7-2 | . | TGTGCCAGCAGCAGGGGGAAGGCCTCTGGAAACACCATATATTTT | CASSRGKASGNTIYF
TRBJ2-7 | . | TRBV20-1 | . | TGCAGTGCTAGAGTACTAGTGGGGAGGGAGCAGTACTTC | CSARVLVGREQYF
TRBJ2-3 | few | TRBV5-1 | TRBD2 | TGCGCCAGCAGCTTGGTTAAAGGGACTAGCGGGGCCCGCACAGATACGCAGTATTTT | CASSLVKGTSGARTDTQYF
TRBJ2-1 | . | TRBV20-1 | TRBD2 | TGCAGTGCAAGGACTAGCGGGAATCATGGTGAGCAGTTCTTC | CSARTSGNHGEQFF
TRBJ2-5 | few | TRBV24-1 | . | TGTGCCACCAGTGATCCGGGCCTCGAAGAGACCCAGTACTTC | CATSDPGLEETQYF
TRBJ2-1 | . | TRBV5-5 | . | TGTGCCAGCAGCCGGATCGCTAGCGCGTACAATGAGCAGTTCTTC | CASSRIASAYNEQFF
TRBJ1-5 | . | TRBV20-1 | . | TGCAGTGCTAGAGATAGGAGCAGCGGGAAAAATCAGCCCCAGCATTTT | CSARDRSSGKNQPQHF
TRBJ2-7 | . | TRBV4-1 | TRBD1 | TGCGCCAGCAGCTCAATCCTCGGACAGGACCCGCCCTACGAGCAGTACTTC | CASSSILGQDPPYEQYF
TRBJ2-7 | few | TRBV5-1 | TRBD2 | TGCGCCAGCAGCTATAGCGGGAGGACCTCCTACGAGCAGTACTTC | CASSYSGRTSYEQYF
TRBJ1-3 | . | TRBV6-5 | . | TGTGCCAGCAGTTACGGGGCCCCTGGAAACACCATATATTTT | CASSYGAPGNTIYF
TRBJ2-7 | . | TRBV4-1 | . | TGCGCCAGCAGCCAAGCCCCTGCGGGGGCCTCCTACGAGCAGTACTTC | CASSQAPAGASYEQYF
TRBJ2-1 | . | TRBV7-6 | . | TGTGCCAGTGGCTTAAGAGGGGATGAGCAGTTCTTC | CASGLRGDEQFF